The source of this T cell receptor beta chain is a study of PD-L1 blockade in urothelial cancer. Study-level background: Patients' histories included 0 to 3 prior chemotherapy regimens. Blood samples had a median of around 150,000 T cells.

The CDR3 totals 18 residues. Germline trimming cut 2 bases from V and 0 bases from J; bases unmatched to any gene: 9. Looked up from germline, CDR1 is SGHTA and CDR2 is FQGNSA. Described time point: pretreatment peripheral blood. The repertoire was sequenced with immunoSEQ multiplex PCR; TCRdb's copy has only in-frame clones and lacks some. The table lists 40,000 to 55,000 clones, around 84% of them singletons, with over 20% in the top ten. This specimen consisted of PBMCs, obtained around atezolizumab (anti-PD-L1) treatment. J is TRBJ2-3 and V is TRBV7-2; 9 nucleotides align to TRBD1. The TCR sequence derives from a man in his sixties with urothelial cancer. CDR3: CASSLYPSTGGSTDTQYF. CDR3 nucleotide sequence: TGTGCCAGCAGCTTATACCCCTCTACAGGGGGCAGCACAGATACGCAGTATTTT.